This TCR beta chain is from a study of CD8+CD57+ T cells in acquired aplastic anemia. Study-wide findings and caveats: Shared by patients and controls, 25 to 30 CD8+ CDR3s were abundant in patients.

Profiling that covered TCR beta VDJ and CDR3 relied on genomic DNA as its template. TCRdb reprocessed the reads with MiXCR, giving one entry per CDR3 protein. The sample yields around 200,000 distinct CDR3 sequences, under 55% seen once. For sequencing, patients were chosen who had shown expansion of CD8+CD57+ cells by flow cytometry. The ends were cut back, 6 bases at V and 0 bases at J, with 15 bases in the middle. The CDR3 has 17 amino acids. Germline assignment: CDR1 ENHRY and CDR2 SYGVKD. In this sample, this clonotype turned up once. Its antigen is not known. The chain links TRBV10-3 to TRBJ1-6; the D gene is possibly TRBD1 (6 bases). The TCR sequence derives from a human donor with aplastic anemia. Specimen: sorted CD4+, CD8+, or CD8+CD57+ T cells (not recorded which) from PBMCs. The CDR3 DNA follows: TGTGCCATCAGAGACGGGACACAGAGCTCCTATAATTCACCCCTCCACTTT. It is translated as CAIRDGTQSSYNSPLHF.